The present T cell receptor (beta chain) was sequenced within a study of T cell responses to AZD1222 COVID-19 vaccine. Points from the study as a whole: Mapped onto spike, vaccine-associated CD4 TCRs spanned it and were dominant at 160-218 and 743-854. Donor demographics were predominantly white British with a female majority; clonal diversity may be underestimated.

The CDR3 length is 17 residues. Trimming removed 1 base at V and 5 bases at J, with 20 bases between. Germline lookup yields CDR1 KGHSH and CDR2 LQKENI. Assay: immunoSEQ multiplex PCR; the TCRdb copy retains only in-frame clones and omits some. The sample lists roughly 150,000 clones; under 95% were seen once. Concerning this clone: The antigen is not known.

Whether given at about 4 or about 12 weeks, second doses were pooled. The genes are TRBV18 and TRBJ2-5; D perhaps matches TRBD2 (6 bases). This clonotype originated in an adult who received the AZD1222 COVID-19 vaccine. The sequences come from peripheral blood, collected 28 days after the second AZD1222 dose. This CDR3 reads CASSPRGLRGRGETQYF. The CDR3 nucleotides read TGTGCCAGCTCACCACGAGGGCTACGGGGCCGGGGGGAGACCCAGTACTTC.